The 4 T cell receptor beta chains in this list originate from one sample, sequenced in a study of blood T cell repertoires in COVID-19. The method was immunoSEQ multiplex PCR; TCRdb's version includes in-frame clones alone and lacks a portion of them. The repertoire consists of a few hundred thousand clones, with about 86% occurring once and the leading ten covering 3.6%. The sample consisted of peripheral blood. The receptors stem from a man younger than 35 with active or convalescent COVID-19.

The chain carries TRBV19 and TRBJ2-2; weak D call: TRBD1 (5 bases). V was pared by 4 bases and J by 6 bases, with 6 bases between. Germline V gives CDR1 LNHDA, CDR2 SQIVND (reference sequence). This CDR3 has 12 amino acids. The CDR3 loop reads CASSKGAGELFF. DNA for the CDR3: TGTGCCAGTAGTAAAGGGGCCGGGGAGCTGTTTTTT.

The CDR3 DNA reads as TGTGCCAGCAGTGGACAGGGCCCTGAGTCACCCCTCCACTTT. It encodes CASSGQGPESPLHF. V gene TRBV2 combines with J gene TRBJ1-6, with TRBD1 matching 7 bases. This CDR3 has 14 residues. Germline V gives CDR1 SNHLY, CDR2 FYNNEI. J gave up 10 bases and V 4 bases, and 7 bases lay outside the gene matches.

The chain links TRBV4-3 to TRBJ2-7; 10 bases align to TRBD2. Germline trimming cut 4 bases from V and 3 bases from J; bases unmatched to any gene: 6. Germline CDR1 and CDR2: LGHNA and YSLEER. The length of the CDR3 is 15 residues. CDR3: CASSRGASGSYEQYF. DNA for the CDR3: TGCGCCAGCAGCCGCGGGGCTAGCGGGAGCTACGAGCAGTACTTC.

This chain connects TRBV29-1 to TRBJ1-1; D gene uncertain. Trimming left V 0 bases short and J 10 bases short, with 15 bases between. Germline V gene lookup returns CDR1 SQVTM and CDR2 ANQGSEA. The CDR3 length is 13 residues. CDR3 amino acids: CSVEDSRILGAFF. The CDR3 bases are TGCAGCGTTGAAGACAGCCGGATCCTAGGAGCTTTCTTT.